This TCR beta chain was found in a study of CD4+ T cells in melanoma. General study results and limits: CD8+ T cell, macrophage and B cell function reportedly correlated with neoantigen-specific CD4+ T cells.

Measured with immunoSEQ multiplex PCR; TCRdb has only the in-frame clones, and not every one. The data contain about 140,000 clones, 92% of them singletons. V was cut by 1 base and J by 0 bases, with 14 bases left in between. The CDR3 has 17 amino acids. From germline, CDR1 is SGHDT and CDR2 YYEEEE. In the case of this clone: The antigen remains undetermined.

This receptor was obtained from a human donor with melanoma. V and J are TRBV5-6 and TRBJ2-1; D is perhaps TRBD2 (6 bases). The CDR3 here is CASSLYGGLSSYNEQFF. For the CDR3, the DNA is TGTGCCAGCAGCTTGTACGGGGGACTTAGCTCCTACAATGAGCAGTTCTTC. Complete variable domain (other parts from reference TRBV5-6 and TRBJ2-1): DAGVTQSPTHLIKTRGQQVTLRCSPKSGHDTVSWYQQALGQGPQFIFQYYEEEERQRGNFPDRFSGHQFPNYSSELNVNALLLGDSALYLCASSLYGGLSSYNEQFFGPGTRLTVL.